These 25 T cell receptor beta chains originate from one sample sequenced in a study of identical twins. TCRdb recomputed calls from the 5' RACE reads with MiXCR, one row per CDR3 protein. Of roughly 480,000 distinct CDR3 sequences listed, approximately 25% were seen once; the top ten hold 2.9%. The sample also formed part of further work on T cells expressing NK-cell markers.

Material for sequencing was CD4+ T cells sorted from blood. The receptors were sampled from a woman younger than 35 in good health.

This chain connects TRBV6-2 or TRBV6-3 to TRBJ2-2, with 9 bases aligning to TRBD1. Germline V gene lookup returns CDR1 MNHEY and CDR2 SVGEGT. The junction had 7 bases not matched to a gene; V was cut back by 2 bases and J by 3 bases. The CDR3 is 17 amino acids. The CDR3: CASSYRAGTGYTGELFF. Here the CDR3 DNA reads TGTGCCAGCAGTTACCGCGCCGGGACAGGGTACACCGGGGAGCTGTTTTTT.

The rearrangement links TRBV6-6 to TRBJ2-7; tentatively, D is TRBD1 (6 bases). The germline gives CDR1 MNHNY, CDR2 SVGAGI (reference sequence). V was trimmed by 8 bases and J by 3 bases, leaving 14 bases between them. The CDR3 runs to 13 residues. The CDR3 nucleotides are TGTGCCAGCCGTAACACAGGGAACTACGAGCAGTACTTC. Translation gives CASRNTGNYEQYF.

This clonotype occurred a few times. The V gene is TRBV20-1, the J gene TRBJ2-5, with TRBD1 as a possible D gene (7 bases). From germline, CDR1 is DFQATT and CDR2 SNEGSKA (reference sequence). V lost 6 bases, J lost 5 bases, and 19 bases lay in between. CDR3 length: 14 residues. The CDR3 protein is CSALDRYGSETQYF. The CDR3 DNA follows: TGCAGTGCCCTGGACAGGTACGGGAGTGAGACCCAGTACTTC.

This clonotype was observed a few times. The chain employs TRBV20-1 and TRBJ2-5, with 11 positions matching TRBD2. Looked up from germline, CDR1 is DFQATT and CDR2 is SNEGSKA (reference sequence). CDR3 length: 15 residues. V was pared by 6 bases and J by 1 base, with 7 bases of the junction left unmatched. CDR3 coding DNA: TGCAGTGCCAGAAAGACTAGCGGGGCCCAAGAGACCCAGTACTTC. It codes for CSARKTSGAQETQYF.

The chain combines TRBV11-3 with TRBJ2-7, with D hard to call. The V and J ends lost 0 bases and 2 bases respectively, with 11 bases between them. Per the germline V gene, CDR1 is SGHNT and CDR2 is YENEEA. The CDR3 spans 15 residues. Here the CDR3 reads CASSLDSSFPYEQYF. The DNA for the CDR3 is TGTGCCAGCAGCTTAGATTCCAGTTTCCCCTACGAGCAGTACTTC.

This chain uses TRBV20-1 with TRBJ2-7, with a possible D match to TRBD2 (6 bases). The CDR3 is made up of 14 amino acids. V was clipped by 0 bases and J by 2 bases, with 11 bases between them. From germline, CDR1 is DFQATT and CDR2 SNEGSKA (reference sequence). Written as DNA, the CDR3 is TGCAGTGCTAGAGATCAGGGACTTACCTACGAGCAGTACTTC. Protein product: CSARDQGLTYEQYF.

The V and J genes are TRBV30 and TRBJ2-5; D gene ambiguous. From germline, CDR1 is GTSNPN and CDR2 SVGIG (reference sequence). V was pared by 1 base and J by 2 bases, with 8 bases between. The CDR3 loop spans 13 amino acids. The CDR3 region has the DNA TGTGCCTGGAGTGCAGTCTTTCAAGAGACCCAGTACTTC. Its translation is CAWSAVFQETQYF. Complete variable domain (other parts from reference TRBV30 and TRBJ2-5): SQTIHQWPATLVQPVGSPLSLECTVEGTSNPNLYWYRQAAGRGLQLLFYSVGIGQISSEVPQNLSASRPQDRQFILSSKKLLLSDSGFYLCAWSAVFQETQYFGPGTRLLVL.

This clonotype was recorded a few times. The rearrangement links TRBV12-3 or TRBV12-4 to TRBJ1-4; D is uncertain. This CDR3 region has 15 residues. V was clipped by 6 bases and J by 4 bases, with 15 bases between them. CDR3 bases: TGTGCCAGCAGCTTTGGACCCCCGGTTAATGAAAAACTGTTTTTT. Amino acid sequence: CASSFGPPVNEKLFF.

Ten or more counts support this clonotype. At one end, the junction sequence differs from germline, possibly due to a read error. V and J are TRBV5-1 and TRBJ1-1, with unresolved D. CDR1 SGHRS and CDR2 YFSETQ come from the germline V gene. This CDR3 contains 13 residues. The CDR3 sequence is CASSPGPNTEAFF. CDR3 DNA: TGTGCCAGCAGCCCCGGGCCGAACACTGAAGCTTTCTTT. The variable domain in full, with the rest retrieved from reference TRBV5-1 and TRBJ1-1, is KAGVTQTPRYLIKTRGQQVTLSCSPISGHRSVSWYQQTPGQGLQFLFEYFSETQRNKGNFPGRFSGRQFSNSRSEMNVSTLELGDSALYLCASSPGPNTEAFFGQGTRLTVV.

This clonotype has more than one count but fewer than ten. V and J are TRBV5-1 and TRBJ2-7, with TRBD2 as a possible D gene (5 bases). This CDR3 is built from 14 residues. V lost 4 bases to trimming and J lost 1 base, with 12 bases between them. The germline gives CDR1 SGHRS, CDR2 YFSETQ. CDR3 sequence: CASSPDSRSYEQYF. For the CDR3, the DNA is TGCGCCAGCAGCCCGGACTCCCGATCCTACGAGCAGTACTTC.

This clonotype turned up a few times. The chain combines TRBV10-3 with TRBJ1-1, with D uncertain. Trimming took off 0 bases at V and 6 bases at J, with 14 bases between the two ends. This CDR3 is built from 15 residues. In germline, CDR1 is ENHRY, CDR2 SYGVKD. The CDR3 coding sequence is TGTGCCATCAGTGAGTCTAGGGTACTGCGGTCTGAAGCTTTCTTT. Translation: CAISESRVLRSEAFF.

The gene calls are TRBV10-3 and TRBJ1-1; D gene uncertain. In germline, CDR1 is ENHRY, CDR2 SYGVKD. The length of the CDR3 is 13 residues. Trimming removed 3 bases from V and 4 bases from J, with 9 bases in between. CDR3 in DNA: TGTGCCATCAGTGACCTGAGGATCACTGAAGCTTTCTTT. This sequence encodes CAISDLRITEAFF.

The chain couples TRBV6-5 to TRBJ1-1, with a weak D call TRBD1 (6 bases). In germline, CDR1 is MNHEY, CDR2 SVGAGI. The ends were cut back, 2 bases at V and 0 bases at J, with 10 bases in the middle. The CDR3 loop spans 15 amino acids. The DNA of the CDR3 is TGTGCCAGCAGTTACGGTGGACAGTTGAACACTGAAGCTTTCTTT. Translation gives CASSYGGQLNTEAFF.

J is TRBJ1-2 and V is TRBV12-5; D is possibly TRBD1 (5 bases). Germline V lookup: CDR1 LGHNT, CDR2 FRNRAP. The CDR3 length is 11 residues. The V end lost 6 bases, the J end lost 5 bases, and 7 bases lay between the germline ends. For the CDR3, the DNA is TGTGCTAGTGGGACAGAATATGGCTACACCTTC. Translated, it gives CASGTEYGYTF. Looking up the rest from reference TRBV12-5 and TRBJ1-2 gives the full variable domain: DARVTQTPRHKVTEMGQEVTMRCQPILGHNTVFWYRQTMMQGLELLAYFRNRAPLDDSGMPKDRFSAEMPDATLATLKIQPSEPRDSAVYFCASGTEYGYTFGSGTRLTVV.

This clonotype was counted only a few times. This sequence joins TRBV12-3 or TRBV12-4 and TRBJ1-1; D is unresolved. The CDR3 spans 15 residues. V lost 5 bases and J lost 4, with 17 bases in between. CDR3 sequence reads: CASSPQSVGTTEAFF. CDR3 nucleotide sequence: TGTGCCAGCAGTCCCCAGTCGGTGGGTACCACTGAAGCTTTCTTT.

The sample holds a few counts of this clonotype. The genes are TRBV29-1 and TRBJ2-1; TRBD1 might be the D (6 bases). This CDR3 is built from 16 residues. V gave up 1 base and J gave up 0 bases, with 13 bases separating them. The germline CDR1 and CDR2 sequences are SQVTM and ANQGSEA. DNA for the CDR3: TGCAGCGTTGAAGCGAGGACAGCGTTCTCCTACAATGAGCAGTTCTTC. It codes for CSVEARTAFSYNEQFF.

J is TRBJ1-6 and V is TRBV12-3 or TRBV12-4; perhaps TRBD1 as D (6 bases). V lost 8 bases to trimming and J lost 5 bases, with 13 bases between them. The CDR3 loop spans 14 amino acids. Here the CDR3 reads CASRQVLNNSPLHF. The CDR3 region has the DNA TGTGCCAGCCGACAGGTTCTAAATAATTCACCCCTCCACTTT.

The genes are TRBV7-2 and TRBJ2-7; no definite D call. Trimming removed 5 bases at V and 2 bases at J, with 13 bases between. Germline CDR1 reads SGHTA; CDR2 reads FQGNSA. This CDR3 has 14 residues. The CDR3: CASSATYSTYEQYF. CDR3 bases: TGTGCCAGCAGCGCCACCTATTCCACCTACGAGCAGTACTTC.

V gene TRBV29-1 combines with J gene TRBJ2-7; D is undetermined. Germline V gives CDR1 SQVTM, CDR2 ANQGSEA. There are 11 residues in the CDR3. V was shortened by 7 bases and J by 0 bases, with 7 bases between the two germline ends. The CDR3, as DNA: TGCAGCGCGTACAGCTCCTACGAGCAGTACTTC. Amino acid sequence: CSAYSSYEQYF.

This chain connects TRBV4-1 to TRBJ1-5; D perhaps matches TRBD1 (6 bases). Looked up from germline, CDR1 is MGHRA and CDR2 is YSYEKL. The length of the CDR3 is 15 residues. Trimming removed 1 base from V and 5 bases from J, with 12 bases in between. CDR3 coding DNA: TGCGCCAGCAGCCAAGCTGGACAGTTTTATCAGCCCCAGCATTTT. Protein: CASSQAGQFYQPQHF.

In its sample, this clonotype was seen a few times. One end of the junction does not line up with germline, which may come from a read error. The rearrangement uses TRBV7-7 and TRBJ2-5, with 10 nucleotides matching TRBD2. Germline CDR1 is SSHAT and CDR2 is FNYEAQ (reference sequence). This CDR3 comprises 15 residues. DNA of the CDR3: TGTGCTAGCAGCTTATCAGCGGGGGGGCAAGAGACCCAGTACTTC. This codes for CASSLSAGGQETQYF. Based on the CDR3 plus reference TRBV7-7 and TRBJ2-5, the full variable domain is GAGVSQSPRYKVTKRGQDVTLRCDPISSHATLYWYQQALGQGPEFLTYFNYEAQPDKSGLPSDRFSAERPEGSISTLTIQRTEQRDSAMYRCASSLSAGGQETQYFGPGTRLLVL.

This clonotype was detected a few times. This sequence joins TRBV6-4 and TRBJ2-1, with D perhaps TRBD2 (6 bases). Trimming took off 4 bases at V and 6 bases at J, with 16 bases between the two ends. The CDR3 consists of 15 residues. Germline V gene data show CDR1 as MRHNA and CDR2 as SNTAGT. Here the CDR3 DNA reads TGTGCCAGCAGTGGGTTCCTAGCGAATGGCAATGAGCAGTTCTTC. Encoded protein: CASSGFLANGNEQFF.

There are a few counts of this clonotype. V and J are TRBV20-1 and TRBJ2-2; 9 bases agree with TRBD2. Germline V gives CDR1 DFQATT, CDR2 SNEGSKA (reference sequence). Losses at the gene ends were 0 bases for V and 6 bases for J; bases not matched to a gene: 5. CDR3 length: 15 residues. CDR3 amino acids: CSARDSGRMAGELFF. CDR3 in DNA: TGCAGTGCTAGAGATAGCGGGAGAATGGCCGGGGAGCTGTTTTTT.

This clonotype was seen only once. The chain has TRBV20-1 and TRBJ2-3; D possibly corresponds to TRBD2 (5 bases). CDR1 is DFQATT, CDR2 SNEGSKA, per germline (reference sequence). Trimming left V 2 bases short and J 3 bases short, with 12 bases between. The CDR3 has 14 residues. CDR3 sequence (DNA): TGCAGTGCTAGACGGGATGTTGGTACAGATACGCAGTATTTT. Translation gives CSARRDVGTDTQYF.

The gene calls are TRBV15 and TRBJ2-7; D might be TRBD1 (6 bases). The ends were cut back, 4 bases at V and 1 base at J, with 8 bases in the middle. The CDR3 loop spans 13 amino acids. CDR1 LNHNV and CDR2 YYDKDF come from the germline V gene (reference sequence). CDR3 sequence reads: CATSKGQSYEQYF. In nucleotides, the CDR3 is TGTGCCACCAGCAAAGGACAGTCCTACGAGCAGTACTTC. The whole variable domain, remainder taken from reference TRBV15 and TRBJ2-7, is DAMVIQNPRYQVTQFGKPVTLSCSQTLNHNVMYWYQQKSSQAPKLLFHYYDKDFNNEADTPDNFQSRRPNTSFCFLDIRSPGLGDTAMYLCATSKGQSYEQYFGPGTRLTVT.